Presented here are 4 T cell receptor beta chains from one specimen sequenced in a study of beta chain features in type 1 diabetes. The whole isolated RNA underwent reverse transcription, so sequencing captured expressed TCRB transcripts. Sequencing used immunoSEQ multiplex PCR; TCRdb keeps in-frame clones, though not all of them. The sample holds 630,000 or so clones; about 14% are singletons and the top ten take less than 0.04%. These receptors' targets are unknown. Regarding the study as a whole: Shortening that was moderate but significant affected the TCRB CDR3s of Type 1 diabetes patients in all four CD4+ subsets.

The source material was naive CD4+ T cells from blood. The receptor set was obtained from a man younger than 35 with type 1 diabetes.

V and J are TRBV30 and TRBJ1-1, with TRBD1 identical over 9 bases. The length of the CDR3 is 17 residues. Per the germline V gene, CDR1 is GTSNPN and CDR2 is SVGIG (reference sequence). J was trimmed by 8 bases and V by 0 bases; bases with no gene match: 16. The CDR3 here is CAWSVLGQGKIGTEAFF. The CDR3 DNA reads as TGTGCCTGGAGTGTACTAGGACAGGGGAAAATAGGCACAGAAGCTTTCTTT.

This clone occurred a few times. J is TRBJ2-4 and V is TRBV11-2, with unresolved D. Trimming cost V 0 bases and J 11 bases, with 11 bases left between them. Germline loops: CDR1 SGHAT, CDR2 FQNNGV. CDR3 length: 13 residues. CDR3 sequence (DNA): TGTGCCAGCAGCTTAGAAAACACGGATTTTCAGTACTTC. It is translated as CASSLENTDFQYF.

V and J are TRBV28 and TRBJ2-1, with 11 bases that match TRBD2. Germline V gives CDR1 MDHEN, CDR2 SYDVKM. The CDR3 covers 19 residues. J was trimmed by 5 bases and V by 6 bases; bases with no gene match: 18. The CDR3 region has the DNA TGTGCCAGCAGCCCTCCGGGACTAGCGGACCCAAATCCGAACAATGAGCAGTTCTTC. Encoded protein: CASSPPGLADPNPNNEQFF.

This clone was observed a handful of times. The sample carries other DNA sequences with the same CDR3. The chain couples TRBV18 to TRBJ2-7, with D unresolved. Germline CDR1 reads KGHSH; CDR2 reads LQKENI. V lost 1 base and J 5 bases, leaving 6 bases between the germline ends. There are 12 residues in the CDR3. CDR3 sequence: CASSPQEDEQYF. The CDR3 DNA reads TGTGCCAGCTCACCACAGGAAGACGAGCAGTACTTC.